A single sample is the source of the 30 T cell receptor beta chains below, sequenced in a study of blood T cell repertoires in COVID-19 (TCRdb year 2020). Libraries were prepared through the immunoSEQ multiplex PCR assay. As stored in TCRdb, this immuneACCESS dataset retains in-frame rearrangements with V and J assigned. A fraction of the clones does not appear; measured against another copy, unresolved V genes explain less than half of the discrepancy, and the remainder lacks a known reason. The sample yields about 250,000 clones; 75% to 95% were counted once. Around 1.8% of the sample goes to the ten largest clones. The material sequenced was PBMCs or T cells enriched from blood (not recorded which). Receptors were obtained from a woman between 18 and 30 years old who had recovered from COVID-19.

The rearrangement uses TRBV19 and TRBJ1-6; possible D gene TRBD1, 5 bases. The V and J ends lost 7 bases and 14 bases respectively, with 18 bases between them. The CDR3 loop spans 13 amino acids. CDR1 LNHDA and CDR2 SQIVND come from the germline V gene (reference sequence). In DNA, the CDR3 is TGTGCCAGTATGGGGCAGGGCCTTCGATCCCTCCACTTT. Residues: CASMGQGLRSLHF.

This clone was picked up one time. This rearrangement joins TRBV6-4 to TRBJ2-1; D is unresolved. The germline V gene encodes CDR1 MRHNA and CDR2 SNTAGT. CDR3 length equals 16 residues. V was clipped by 0 bases and J by 8 bases, with 17 bases between them. The CDR3 DNA reads as TGTGCCAGCAGTGACTCGGAGCTGGAGATAGGTGATGAGCAGTTCTTC. It specifies CASSDSELEIGDEQFF.

The gene calls are TRBV6-2 or TRBV6-3 and TRBJ2-5; a weak D match, TRBD2 (7 bases). CDR1 is MNHEY and CDR2 is SVGEGT in the germline V gene. This CDR3 is 15 amino acids long. V was pared by 2 bases and J by 5 bases, with 15 bases between. CDR3 in amino acids: CASSYVGGRGETQYF. The CDR3 DNA follows: TGTGCCAGCAGTTACGTCGGGGGGCGAGGGGAGACCCAGTACTTC.

The chain has TRBV6-5 and TRBJ1-1, with a weak D call TRBD1 (5 bases). CDR1 MNHEY and CDR2 SVGAGI come from the germline V gene. Trimming removed 7 bases at V and 5 bases at J, with 8 bases between. This CDR3 spans 11 amino acids. The CDR3 nucleotides are TGTGCCAGCATCGGGGGGACTGAAGCTTTCTTT. Encoded protein: CASIGGTEAFF.

V gene TRBV11-3 combines with J gene TRBJ1-2, with D perhaps matching TRBD1 (6 bases). Trimming took off 5 bases at V and 3 bases at J, with 13 bases between the two ends. The CDR3 contains 14 residues. Looked up from germline, CDR1 is SGHNT and CDR2 is YENEEA. This chain's CDR3 is CASSAGTIHYGYTF. The CDR3 DNA sequence: TGTGCCAGCAGCGCCGGGACAATTCACTATGGCTACACCTTC.

This clone was counted only a few times. This chain uses TRBV10-2 with TRBJ1-5; 9 nucleotides line up with TRBD1. This CDR3 spans 17 amino acids. V shed 3 bases, J shed 7 bases, and the junction held 13 bases outside the gene matches. Germline loops: CDR1 WSHSY, CDR2 SAAADI. The DNA of the CDR3 is TGCGCCAGCAGTGATAACAGGGGGCTTGGGCCATGGCAGCCCCAGCATTTT. Residues: CASSDNRGLGPWQPQHF.

V is TRBV11-2 and J is TRBJ2-1; maybe TRBD2 (6 bases). Trimming shortened V by 3 bases and J by 4 bases, and 13 bases separated the two germline ends. CDR3 size: 15 residues. CDR1 and CDR2 (germline): SGHAT, FQNNGV. DNA of the CDR3: TGTGCCAGCAGCTTTAGTGGCGGGGAGTACAATGAGCAGTTCTTC. This codes for CASSFSGGEYNEQFF.

The V and J genes are TRBV2 and TRBJ2-3; D call uncertain. Between the trimmed V and J ends, which lost 9 bases and 2 bases, there was a span of 12 bases. CDR1 and CDR2 (germline): SNHLY, FYNNEI. This CDR3 contains 13 residues. The CDR3 DNA is TGTGCCAGTCTGGTTGAGATCACAGATACGCAGTATTTT. This gives the protein CASLVEITDTQYF.

This rearrangement joins TRBV24-1 to TRBJ1-2; D not resolved. The CDR3 consists of 14 residues. Looked up from germline, CDR1 is KGHDR and CDR2 is SFDVKD. V lost 7 bases and J 1 base, leaving 12 bases between the germline ends. CDR3 loop: CATSYSGINYGYTF. In nucleotides, the CDR3 is TGTGCCACCAGCTACTCCGGGATTAACTATGGCTACACCTTC.

This chain links TRBV27 with TRBJ1-6; D may be TRBD1 (6 bases). Germline CDR1 is MNHEY and CDR2 is SMNVEV (reference sequence). The V gene lost 7 bases and the J gene lost 0 bases, with 13 bases spanning the gap. The CDR3 length is 16 residues. In DNA, the CDR3 is TGTGCCAGCATCTCATCAGGGGCCTCCTATAATTCACCCCTCCACTTT. It codes for CASISSGASYNSPLHF.

The CDR3 region is CSPGGGYTF. CDR3 nucleotide sequence: TGCAGCCCAGGGGGAGGCTACACCTTC. The chain has TRBV20-1 and TRBJ1-2, with 7 bases identical to TRBD1. The CDR3 runs 9 residues. Germline V gene sequence: CDR1 DFQATT, CDR2 SNEGSKA (reference sequence).

The chain carries TRBV4-2 and TRBJ2-1, with 9 positions matching TRBD1. Trimming cost V 0 bases and J 10 bases; bases outside gene matches: 10. Per the germline V gene, CDR1 is LGHNA and CDR2 is YNFKEQ. The CDR3 covers 16 residues. The chain's CDR3 is CASSQDWGQGSGEQFF. CDR3 bases: TGTGCCAGCAGCCAAGATTGGGGACAGGGTAGCGGGGAGCAGTTCTTC.

Written as DNA, the CDR3 is TGTGCCAGCAGCGAGGACTACGAGCAGTACTTC. Protein product: CASSEDYEQYF. V usage is TRBV3-1 (or the pseudogene TRBV3-2) and J usage is TRBJ2-7; no reliable D call. Deletions cut 5 bases from V and 3 bases from J, with 5 bases between. Germline V gene data show CDR1 as LGHDT and CDR2 as YNNKEL (reference sequence). CDR3 length equals 11 residues.

The rearrangement uses TRBV4-2 and TRBJ2-3, with 7 bases matching TRBD1. Germline V gives CDR1 LGHNA, CDR2 YNFKEQ. The J segment lost 1 base and the V segment lost 3 bases, leaving 4 bases of the junction unmatched. There are 15 residues in the CDR3. DNA for the CDR3: TGTGCCAGCAGCCAGGACAGGACCGGCACAGATACGCAGTATTTT. Protein sequence: CASSQDRTGTDTQYF.

This clone occurred a few times. The gene calls are TRBV19 and TRBJ2-3; the D gene is possibly TRBD2 (6 bases). This CDR3 has 15 amino acids. CDR1 LNHDA and CDR2 SQIVND come from the germline V gene (reference sequence). The germline V and J ends were trimmed by 5 bases and 2 bases, with 14 bases remaining between them. The CDR3 sequence is CASSAGLQLTDTQYF. Written as DNA, the CDR3 is TGTGCCAGTAGTGCGGGACTCCAACTCACAGATACGCAGTATTTT.

The rearrangement joins TRBV5-1 to TRBJ1-1, with D possibly being TRBD1 (6 bases). CDR1 and CDR2 from the germline V gene are SGHRS and YFSETQ. V was clipped by 0 bases and J by 0 bases, with 12 bases between them. The CDR3 runs to 16 residues. The CDR3 sequence: CASSLGTGHLNTEAFF. CDR3 nucleotides: TGCGCCAGCAGCTTGGGAACGGGACATTTGAACACTGAAGCTTTCTTT.

The V call is TRBV5-1, the J call TRBJ1-2; TRBD1 matches at 8 bases. Germline loops: CDR1 SGHRS, CDR2 YFSETQ. The CDR3 has 16 amino acids. The V segment lost 4 bases and the J segment 8 bases; nucleotides outside the gene matches: 16. The CDR3 nucleotides read TGCGCCAGCAGCCACGAAAGCCAGACAGGGGCGCAGGGCTACACCTTC. This encodes CASSHESQTGAQGYTF.

The chain has TRBV11-3 and TRBJ2-3, with D possibly matching TRBD2 (7 bases). The CDR3 covers 12 residues. The germline V gene encodes CDR1 SGHNT and CDR2 YENEEA. The V and J ends lost 6 bases and 5 bases respectively, with 9 bases between them. CDR3 DNA: TGTGCCAGCAGTAGGGGGGGAGATACGCAGTATTTT. Amino acids: CASSRGGDTQYF.

The chain couples TRBV2 to TRBJ2-1; D uncertain. V was trimmed by 7 bases and J by 9 bases, leaving 13 bases between them. This CDR3 region has 12 residues. Germline-derived CDR1 and CDR2 are SNHLY and FYNNEI. The CDR3 spells CASTNFRGEQFF. The CDR3 DNA reads as TGTGCCAGCACCAATTTTAGAGGTGAGCAGTTCTTC.

This clone was detected ten times or more. This rearrangement joins TRBV12-3 or TRBV12-4 to TRBJ1-1; D gene uncertain. V was trimmed by 5 bases and J by 5 bases, leaving 9 bases between them. CDR3 length: 12 residues. The CDR3 reads CASSAGETEAFF. The CDR3 coding sequence is TGTGCCAGCAGTGCAGGCGAAACTGAAGCTTTCTTT.

V and J are TRBV7-2 and TRBJ1-2; TRBD1 matches 7 bases. CDR1 and CDR2 (germline): SGHTA, FQGNSA. Germline trimming cut 2 bases from V and 1 base from J; bases unmatched to any gene: 4. The CDR3 totals 15 residues. This chain's CDR3 is CASSLRTGGNYGYTF. For the CDR3, the DNA is TGTGCCAGCAGCTTAAGGACAGGTGGTAACTATGGCTACACCTTC.

This clone was picked up one time. J is TRBJ2-1 and V is TRBV3-1 (or the pseudogene TRBV3-2), with D hard to call. Germline-derived CDR1 and CDR2 are LGHDT and YNNKEL (reference sequence). The CDR3 totals 14 residues. V was clipped by 0 bases and J by 9 bases, with 12 bases between them. The CDR3 reads CASSQDWAVGEQFF. The CDR3 DNA is TGTGCCAGCAGCCAAGATTGGGCAGTCGGTGAGCAGTTCTTC.

The chain carries TRBV24-1 and TRBJ2-3; tentatively, D is TRBD1 (6 bases). The CDR3 loop spans 17 amino acids. Germline values: CDR1 KGHDR, CDR2 SFDVKD. Trimming removed 3 bases from V and 2 bases from J, with 17 bases in between. This CDR3 reads CATSDVRGRGSTDTQYF. CDR3 nucleotides: TGTGCCACCAGTGATGTGAGGGGCAGGGGTTCCACAGATACGCAGTATTTT.

V gene TRBV5-6 combines with J gene TRBJ2-1, with unresolved D. V was shortened by 7 bases and J by 0 bases, with 11 bases between the two germline ends. This CDR3 is built from 14 residues. Germline V CDR1 and CDR2: SGHDT, YYEEEE. DNA for the CDR3: TGTGCCAGCCGATGGCGGAGCTCCTACAATGAGCAGTTCTTC. It encodes CASRWRSSYNEQFF.

This chain joins TRBV7-8 and TRBJ1-5; D not resolved. Germline CDR1 is SGHVS and CDR2 is FQNEAQ. The CDR3 contains 14 residues. The V gene lost 6 bases and the J gene lost 5 bases, with 14 bases spanning the gap. This CDR3 reads CASRSLEGDQPQHF. The CDR3 DNA follows: TGTGCCAGCAGATCACTGGAGGGCGATCAGCCCCAGCATTTT.

The chain carries TRBV15 and TRBJ2-2, with 7 positions matching TRBD1. The germline V gene encodes CDR1 LNHNV and CDR2 YYDKDF (reference sequence). The CDR3 length is 14 residues. The V and J ends lost 6 bases and 1 base, in that order; junction bases with no gene match: 2. The CDR3 region is CATSRQGNTGELFF. CDR3 DNA: TGTGCCACCAGTAGACAGGGGAACACCGGGGAGCTGTTTTTT.

The V gene is TRBV5-6, the J gene TRBJ2-1; TRBD2 matches 7 bases. CDR1 and CDR2 (germline): SGHDT, YYEEEE. The CDR3 extends over 15 amino acids. V was pared by 4 bases and J by 1 base, with 5 bases of the junction left unmatched. The DNA of the CDR3 is TGTGCCAGCAGCATACTAGCGTCATCCTACAATGAGCAGTTCTTC. Translation: CASSILASSYNEQFF.

The rearrangement uses TRBV27 and TRBJ2-1; TRBD1 aligns across 7 bases. The CDR3 length is 11 residues. CDR1 is MNHEY, CDR2 SMNVEV, per germline (reference sequence). J was trimmed by 12 bases and V by 10 bases; bases with no gene match: 9. The CDR3 nucleotides read TGTGCCATCCTCAGCCGGACAGGGCAGTTCTTC. This codes for CAILSRTGQFF.

This chain connects TRBV6-5 to TRBJ2-1, with TRBD2 matching over 14 bases. The CDR3 is 15 amino acids. Germline CDR1 is MNHEY and CDR2 is SVGAGI. After removal of 7 bases from V and 9 bases from J, the junction contained 8 bases not matched to a gene. The CDR3 nucleotides read TGTGCCAGCACTCCGGGACTAGCGGGAGTCGGTGAGCAGTTCTTC. Its protein product is CASTPGLAGVGEQFF.

J is TRBJ2-3 and V is TRBV3-1 (or the pseudogene TRBV3-2), with 12 bases aligning to TRBD1. V dropped 0 bases and J dropped 3; count of bases not matched to a gene: 10. Germline V gene data show CDR1 as LGHDT and CDR2 as YNNKEL (reference sequence). The CDR3 contains 19 residues. Here the CDR3 DNA reads TGTGCCAGCAGCCAAGAAGCCGGGACAGGGGGCGGGTGGACAGATACGCAGTATTTT. It specifies CASSQEAGTGGGWTDTQYF.